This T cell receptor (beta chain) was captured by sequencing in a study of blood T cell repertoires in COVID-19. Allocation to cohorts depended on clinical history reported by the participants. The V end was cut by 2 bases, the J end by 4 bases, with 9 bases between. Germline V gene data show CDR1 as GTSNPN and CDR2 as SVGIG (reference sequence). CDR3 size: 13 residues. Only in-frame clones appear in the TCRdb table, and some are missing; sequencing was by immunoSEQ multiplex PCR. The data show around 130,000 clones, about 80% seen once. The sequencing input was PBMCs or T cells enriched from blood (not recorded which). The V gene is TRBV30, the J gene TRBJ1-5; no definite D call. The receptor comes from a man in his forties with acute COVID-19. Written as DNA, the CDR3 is TGTGCCTGGAGTCAGCGAGGAAATCAGCCCCAGCATTTT. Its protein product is CAWSQRGNQPQHF.